Following are 5 T cell receptor beta chains from one sample sequenced in a study of blood T cell repertoires in COVID-19. Sequenced by immunoSEQ multiplex PCR; TCRdb stores in-frame clones only, minus some. The repertoire consists of under 45,000 clones, with around four fifths occurring once and the leading ten covering 5% to 7%. Sequences were obtained from peripheral blood. The receptor set was obtained from a man between 50 and 59 years old with active COVID-19.

In its sample, this clone was seen once. CDR3 nucleotides: TGCGCCAGCACGGGACTCTACACAGATACGCAGTATTTT. Translating gives CASTGLYTDTQYF. J is TRBJ2-3 and V is TRBV23-1; D is perhaps TRBD2 (6 bases). TRBV23-1 is marked as an open reading frame, function uncertain. Trimming shortened V by 7 bases and J by 2 bases, and 10 bases separated the two germline ends. This CDR3 is 13 amino acids long.

This chain links TRBV29-1 with TRBJ2-3, with 7 bases matching TRBD1. The ends lost 5 bases at V and 6 bases at J; junction bases unmatched: 5. Germline loops: CDR1 SQVTM, CDR2 ANQGSEA. The CDR3 runs 12 residues. Written as DNA, the CDR3 is TGCAGCGTTCATACAGGGGCGGATACGCAGTATTTT. It codes for CSVHTGADTQYF.

This chain joins TRBV6-6 and TRBJ1-5; a weak D match, TRBD1 (6 bases). Germline V gene sequence: CDR1 MNHNY, CDR2 SVGAGI (reference sequence). V lost 5 bases and J 7 bases, leaving 18 bases between the germline ends. The CDR3 spans 15 residues. CDR3 sequence reads: CASSDPSGVEQPQHF. CDR3 coding DNA: TGTGCCAGCAGTGACCCGTCAGGGGTTGAACAGCCCCAGCATTTT.

The V gene is TRBV14, the J gene TRBJ2-1; possible D gene TRBD2, 5 bases. Trimming shortened V by 0 bases and J by 6 bases, and 15 bases separated the two germline ends. Germline CDR1 reads SGHDN; CDR2 reads FVKESK. CDR3 length: 16 amino acids. CDR3 residues: CASSQESPGLGNEQFF. The CDR3 DNA reads as TGTGCCAGCAGCCAAGAGTCCCCAGGACTCGGCAATGAGCAGTTCTTC. Based on the CDR3 plus reference TRBV14 and TRBJ2-1, the full variable domain is EAGVTQFPSHSVIEKGQTVTLRCDPISGHDNLYWYRRVMGKEIKFLLHFVKESKQDESGMPNNRFLAERTGGTYSTLKVQPAELEDSGVYFCASSQESPGLGNEQFFGPGTRLTVL.

V usage is TRBV28 and J usage is TRBJ1-1, with unresolved D. Trimming left V 3 bases short and J 1 base short, with 12 bases between. The CDR3 covers 15 residues. The germline V gene has CDR1 MDHEN and CDR2 SYDVKM. This CDR3 is CASSFGGKANTEAFF. The CDR3 DNA is TGTGCCAGCAGTTTCGGTGGTAAAGCGAACACTGAAGCTTTCTTT.